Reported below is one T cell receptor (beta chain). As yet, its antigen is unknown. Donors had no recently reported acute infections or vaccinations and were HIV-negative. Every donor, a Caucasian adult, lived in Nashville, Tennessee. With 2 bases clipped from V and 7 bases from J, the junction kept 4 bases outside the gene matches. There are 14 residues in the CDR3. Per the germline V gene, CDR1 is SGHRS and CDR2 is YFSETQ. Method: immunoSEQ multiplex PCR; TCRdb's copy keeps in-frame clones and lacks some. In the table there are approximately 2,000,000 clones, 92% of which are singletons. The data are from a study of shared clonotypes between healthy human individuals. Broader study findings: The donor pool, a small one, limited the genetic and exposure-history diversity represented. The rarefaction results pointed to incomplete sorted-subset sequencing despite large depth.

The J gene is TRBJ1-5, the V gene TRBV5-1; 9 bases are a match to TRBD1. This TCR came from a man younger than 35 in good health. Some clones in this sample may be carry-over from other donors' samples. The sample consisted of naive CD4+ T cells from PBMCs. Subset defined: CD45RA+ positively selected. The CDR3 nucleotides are TGCGCCAGCAGCTTTGGGACAGGGAACCAGCCCCAGCATTTT. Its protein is CASSFGTGNQPQHF. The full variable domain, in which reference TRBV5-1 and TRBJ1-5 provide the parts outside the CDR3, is KAGVTQTPRYLIKTRGQQVTLSCSPISGHRSVSWYQQTPGQGLQFLFEYFSETQRNKGNFPGRFSGRQFSNSRSEMNVSTLELGDSALYLCASSFGTGNQPQHFGDGTRLSIL.